These T cell receptor beta chains were read from a single sample in a study of T cell clonotyping in hematopoietic cell transplantation. Clones were read by immunoSEQ multiplex PCR, and TCRdb kept only the in-frame ones, dropping some. The sample lists more than 7,500 clones; over 60% were seen once. Source: peripheral blood mononuclear cells, taken 180 days after allogeneic stem cell transplant. These receptor sequences come from a female patient aged 50 to 65 who had an allogeneic stem cell transplant from a related donor, so the T cells may come from the graft donor. Some clones in this sample may be carry-over from other donors' samples. CDR3s include the opening cysteine and the closing phenylalanine or tryptophan. Fields, in order: J gene, D gene, CDR3 length, V gene, clone size, CDR3 protein, CDR3 DNA. D genes are given only for firm matches. Expanded clones are given a class, and other clones once, few, many or no size at all.

TRBJ1-1 TRBD1 15 TRBV7-6 - CASSSDRGLNTEAFF TGTGCCAGCAGCTCTGACAGGGGCCTGAACACTGAAGCTTTCTTT
TRBJ2-7 - 13 TRBV5-4 - CASSVGQSYEQYF TGTGCCAGCAGCGTCGGGCAGTCCTACGAGCAGTACTTC
TRBJ2-7 - 13 TRBV29-1 - CSVGWQGGYEQYF TGCAGCGTCGGGTGGCAGGGGGGTTACGAGCAGTACTTC
TRBJ2-5 TRBD1 14 TRBV7-3 - CASSLTGFSETQYF TGTGCCAGCAGCCTGACAGGGTTCTCTGAGACCCAGTACTTC
TRBJ2-7 - 15 TRBV4-3 - CASSQGVGTYDEQYF TGCGCCAGCAGCCAAGGGGTCGGGACTTATGACGAGCAGTACTTC
TRBJ2-1 - 14 TRBV5-1 - CASRAYGQNNEQFF TGCGCCAGCAGGGCCTACGGACAGAACAATGAGCAGTTCTTC
TRBJ1-2 TRBD1 16 TRBV5-1 - CASSPARQGGDYGYTF TGCGCCAGCAGCCCGGCCCGACAGGGTGGCGACTATGGCTACACCTTC
TRBJ2-2 TRBD1 15 TRBV19 once CASTEDRLNTGELFF TGTGCCAGTACCGAGGACAGGTTGAACACCGGGGAGCTGTTTTTT
TRBJ1-6 - 14 TRBV5-1 - CASSFREDNSPLHF TGCGCCAGCAGCTTCAGGGAGGATAATTCACCCCTCCACTTT
TRBJ2-3 TRBD2 14 TRBV29-1 few CSASLAGSTDTQYF TGCAGCGCCTCACTAGCGGGCAGCACAGATACGCAGTATTTT
TRBJ2-5 TRBD2 16 TRBV19 - CASSRSSGGALETQYF TGTGCCAGTAGCAGGTCTAGCGGGGGGGCCTTGGAGACCCAGTACTTC
TRBJ2-7 - 14 TRBV4-3 few CASSQGTGVSEQYF TGCGCCAGCAGCCAAGGTACTGGGGTTTCCGAGCAGTACTTC
TRBJ1-1 - 15 TRBV7-2 - CASSFSPGFNTEAFF TGTGCCAGCAGCTTTTCCCCAGGGTTCAACACTGAAGCTTTCTTT
TRBJ1-2 - 14 TRBV5-4 - CASSSPAGDHGYTF TGTGCCAGCAGCTCCCCGGCAGGGGACCATGGCTACACCTTC
TRBJ1-5 TRBD1 14 TRBV7-6 - CASSRDRDDQPQHF TGTGCCAGCAGCCGGGACAGGGACGATCAGCCCCAGCATTTT
TRBJ1-4 - 17 TRBV11-2 once CASSSTTVFATNEKLFF TGTGCCAGCAGCTCTACGACAGTTTTTGCAACTAATGAAAAACTGTTTTTT
TRBJ1-2 TRBD1 13 TRBV5-4 few CASSWGQNYGYTF TGTGCCAGCAGCTGGGGACAGAACTATGGCTACACCTTC
TRBJ1-2 TRBD1 14 TRBV10-3 - CAIRGTGEKDGYTF TGTGCCATCAGGGGGACAGGAGAGAAGGATGGCTACACCTTC
TRBJ1-2 - 9 TRBV20-1 - CSAGRRYTF TGCAGTGCTGGTCGCCGCTACACCTTC
TRBJ2-4 - 13 TRBV30 few CACLEGTTNIQYF TGTGCCTGTCTCGAGGGGACAACAAACATTCAGTACTTC
TRBJ2-7 - 15 TRBV7-9 - CASSLASGATYEQYF TGTGCCAGCAGCTTAGCTAGTGGGGCGACCTACGAGCAGTACTTC
TRBJ1-5 TRBD1 15 TRBV5-6 - CASSFYGQGGQPQHF TGTGCCAGCAGCTTCTACGGACAGGGTGGGCAGCCCCAGCATTTT
TRBJ2-5 - 17 TRBV5-6 - CASSSPPGEWGLETQYF TGTGCCAGCAGCTCCCCACCCGGCGAGTGGGGGCTGGAGACCCAGTACTTC
TRBJ2-3 - 15 TRBV6-5 - CASSYRGSFTDTQYF TGTGCCAGCAGTTACCGGGGGTCCTTCACAGATACGCAGTATTTT
TRBJ2-7 - 12 TRBV27 - CASSLGGYEQYF TGTGCCAGCAGTTTGGGGGGTTACGAGCAGTACTTC
TRBJ2-7 - 13 TRBV28 once CASTSGFSYEQYF TGTGCCAGCACATCAGGCTTCTCCTACGAGCAGTACTTC
TRBJ1-2 TRBD1 14 TRBV14 - CASSPEGARYGYTF TGTGCCAGCAGCCCAGAGGGGGCGCGGTATGGCTACACCTTC
TRBJ1-3 - 16 TRBV27 few CASSPEVPRTGNTIYF TGTGCCAGCAGTCCCGAGGTCCCGAGAACTGGAAACACCATATATTTT
TRBJ2-7 - 15 TRBV4-3 - CASSQVGDATYEQYF TGCGCCAGCAGCCAAGTGGGGGACGCCACCTACGAGCAGTACTTC
TRBJ2-7 TRBD1 13 TRBV6-6 few CASRHRDSYEQYF TGTGCCAGCAGGCACCGGGACAGCTACGAGCAGTACTTC
TRBJ2-7 TRBD1 16 TRBV28 - CASTELYRDSDYEQYF TGTGCCAGCACCGAACTTTACCGGGACAGCGACTACGAGCAGTACTTC
TRBJ2-7 TRBD2 15 TRBV5-3 few CASSRDRGTRNEQYF TGTGCCAGCAGCCGGGACCGAGGGACTAGAAACGAGCAGTACTTC
TRBJ1-3 - 13 TRBV6-5 - CASRETSTDTIYF TGTGCCAGCAGAGAAACCTCGACAGACACCATATATTTT
TRBJ2-7 - 16 TRBV5-6 - CASSPLPLQTSYEQYF TGTGCCAGCAGCCCCCTACCGCTACAGACCTCCTACGAGCAGTACTTC
TRBJ1-2 - 17 TRBV2 - CASSEGRGVLANYGYTF TGTGCCAGCAGTGAAGGCAGAGGGGTTCTCGCTAACTATGGCTACACCTTC
TRBJ2-7 - 13 TRBV28 few CASSKMRLHEQYF TGTGCCAGCAGCAAAATGCGGTTACACGAGCAGTACTTC
TRBJ1-1 - 13 TRBV9 - CASGGAMNTEAFF TGTGCCAGCGGGGGGGCAATGAACACTGAAGCTTTCTTT
TRBJ2-3 - 13 TRBV18 - CASSPPWPDTQYF TGTGCCAGCTCACCACCTTGGCCAGATACGCAGTATTTT
TRBJ1-5 TRBD1 14 TRBV7-8 - CASRGQGVNQPQHF TGTGCCAGCAGAGGACAGGGGGTTAATCAGCCCCAGCATTTT
TRBJ1-1 - 13 TRBV6-4 - CASRRGMNTEAFF TGTGCCAGCAGAAGAGGAATGAACACTGAAGCTTTCTTT
TRBJ1-1 - 13 TRBV5-1 - CASSEGWGTEAFF TGCGCCAGCTCAGAGGGATGGGGGACTGAAGCTTTCTTT
TRBJ2-2 - 18 TRBV14 - CASSQDYNVDFGTGELFF TGTGCCAGCAGCCAAGATTATAACGTCGACTTTGGGACCGGGGAGCTGTTTTTT
TRBJ1-1 TRBD1 12 TRBV30 - CAWSPGGTEAFF TGTGCCTGGAGTCCAGGGGGCACTGAAGCTTTCTTT
TRBJ1-6 TRBD1 18 TRBV4-3 - CASSRIVDRGAFNSPLHF TGCGCCAGCAGCCGAATTGTCGACAGGGGAGCTTTCAATTCACCCCTCCACTTT
TRBJ1-1 - 13 TRBV7-9 - CASSLIEGTEAFF TGTGCCAGCAGCTTGATTGAGGGGACTGAAGCTTTCTTT
TRBJ2-7 - 11 TRBV7-9 - CASSAVYEQYF TGTGCCAGCAGCGCCGTCTACGAGCAGTACTTC
TRBJ2-7 - 14 TRBV4-1 once CASSQSADFGEQYF TGCGCCAGCAGCCAGTCTGCGGACTTTGGGGAGCAGTACTTC
TRBJ2-1 - 14 TRBV11-2 - CASSLARGYNEQFF TGTGCCAGCAGCTTAGCTCGGGGTTACAATGAGCAGTTCTTC
TRBJ1-1 - 15 TRBV9 - CASSVGAFMNTEAFF TGTGCCAGCAGCGTAGGTGCATTTATGAACACTGAAGCTTTCTTT
TRBJ1-6 - 15 TRBV30 - CAWSVQVRGNSPLHF TGTGCCTGGAGTGTACAAGTCCGGGGAAATTCACCCCTCCACTTT
TRBJ1-5 TRBD1 16 TRBV4-2 - CASSHATGGAGQPQHF TGTGCCAGCAGCCATGCGACAGGGGGCGCGGGTCAGCCCCAGCATTTT
TRBJ2-7 TRBD1 13 TRBV5-1 - CASSPGQGHEQYF TGCGCCAGCAGCCCTGGACAGGGCCACGAGCAGTACTTC
TRBJ1-3 - 11 TRBV10-3 - CASGQGNTIYF TGTGCCTCCGGACAGGGAAACACCATATATTTT
TRBJ1-4 - 14 TRBV11-2 - CASSTGEGFEKLFF TGTGCCAGCAGCACTGGAGAGGGTTTTGAAAAACTGTTTTTT